This record covers a single T cell receptor beta chain. Its antigen is not identified. TCR beta VDJ and CDR3 profiling used genomic DNA as template. TCRdb re-derived calls from the reads in MiXCR, one entry per CDR3 protein. There are about 130,000 distinct CDR3 sequences in the sample; about 48% occur only once, and about 2.5% lies in the top ten. This CDR3 is 15 amino acids long. Germline values: CDR1 WSHSY, CDR2 SAAADI. V was pared by 3 bases and J by 1 base, with 12 bases between. The sample originates from a study of CD8+CD57+ T cells in acquired aplastic anemia. Study summary: Yields of DNA that came from sorted CD4+ and CD8+ cells averaged roughly 3.3 ug.

Findings and caveats of the study: Approximately 27 CD8+ CDR3 sequences occurred in both the patients and the controls. Patients did not significantly differ from controls in CD8+ Simpson's diversity.

The rearrangement joins TRBV10-2 to TRBJ2-5, with D possibly being TRBD2 (5 bases). This receptor was obtained from a human donor in good health, serving as a control. Specimen: sorted CD4+, CD8+, or CD8+CD57+ T cells (not recorded which) from PBMCs. This CDR3 reads CASSELERAQETQYF. CDR3 nucleotides: TGCGCCAGCAGTGAACTAGAAAGGGCCCAAGAGACCCAGTACTTC.